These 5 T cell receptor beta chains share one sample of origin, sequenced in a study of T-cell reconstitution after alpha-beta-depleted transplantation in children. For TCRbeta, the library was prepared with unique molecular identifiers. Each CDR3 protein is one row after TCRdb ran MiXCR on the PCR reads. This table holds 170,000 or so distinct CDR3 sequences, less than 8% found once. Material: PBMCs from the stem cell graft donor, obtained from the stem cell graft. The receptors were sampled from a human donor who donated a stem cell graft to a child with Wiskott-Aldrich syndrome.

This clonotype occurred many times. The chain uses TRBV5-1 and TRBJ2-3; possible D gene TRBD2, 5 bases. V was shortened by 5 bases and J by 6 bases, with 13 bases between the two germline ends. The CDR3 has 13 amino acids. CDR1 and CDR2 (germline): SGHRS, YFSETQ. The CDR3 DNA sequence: TGCGCCAGCAGTTCGGGGTCGTCGGATACGCAGTATTTT. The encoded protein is CASSSGSSDTQYF.

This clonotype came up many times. CDR3: CSARNPNEKLFF. CDR3 coding DNA: TGCAGTGCTAGAAATCCAAATGAAAAACTGTTTTTT. The rearrangement joins TRBV20-1 to TRBJ1-4; no definite D call. Per the germline V gene, CDR1 is DFQATT and CDR2 is SNEGSKA (reference sequence). Trimming shortened V by 2 bases and J by 5 bases, and 6 bases separated the two germline ends. The CDR3 loop spans 12 amino acids.

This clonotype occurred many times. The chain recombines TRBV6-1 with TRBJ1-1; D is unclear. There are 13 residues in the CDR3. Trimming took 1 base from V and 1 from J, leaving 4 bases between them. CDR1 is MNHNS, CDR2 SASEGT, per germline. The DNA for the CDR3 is TGTGCCAGCAGTGAAGGACCGAACACTGAAGCTTTCTTT. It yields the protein CASSEGPNTEAFF.

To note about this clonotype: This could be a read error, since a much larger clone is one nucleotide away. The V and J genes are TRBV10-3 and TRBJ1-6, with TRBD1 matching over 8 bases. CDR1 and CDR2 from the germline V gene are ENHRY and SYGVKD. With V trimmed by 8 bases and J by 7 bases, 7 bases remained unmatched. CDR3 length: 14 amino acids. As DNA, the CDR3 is TGTGCCATCGACCAGGACAGGGAGAATTCACCCCTCCACTTT. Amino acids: CAIDQDRENSPLHF.

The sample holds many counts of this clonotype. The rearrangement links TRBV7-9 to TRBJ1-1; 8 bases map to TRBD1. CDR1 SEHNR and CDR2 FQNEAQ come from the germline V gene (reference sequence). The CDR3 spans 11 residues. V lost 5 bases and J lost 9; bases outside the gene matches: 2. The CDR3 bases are TGTGCCAGCAGCGGACAGGGAAAAGCTTTCTTT. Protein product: CASSGQGKAFF.